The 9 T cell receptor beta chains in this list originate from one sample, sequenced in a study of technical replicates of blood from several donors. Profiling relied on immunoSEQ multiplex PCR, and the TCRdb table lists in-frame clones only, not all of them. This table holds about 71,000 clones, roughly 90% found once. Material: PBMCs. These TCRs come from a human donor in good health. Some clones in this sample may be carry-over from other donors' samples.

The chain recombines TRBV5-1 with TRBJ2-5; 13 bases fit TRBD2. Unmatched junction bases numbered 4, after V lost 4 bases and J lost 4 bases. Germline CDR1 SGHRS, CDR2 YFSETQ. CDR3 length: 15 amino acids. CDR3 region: CASSPGLAGSETQYF. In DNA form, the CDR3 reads TGCGCCAGCAGCCCGGGACTAGCGGGATCAGAGACCCAGTACTTC.

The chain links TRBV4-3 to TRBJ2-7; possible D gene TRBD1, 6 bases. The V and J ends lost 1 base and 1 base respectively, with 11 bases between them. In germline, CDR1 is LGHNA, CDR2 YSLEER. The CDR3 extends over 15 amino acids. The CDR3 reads CASSQGQGLSYEQYF. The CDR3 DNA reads TGCGCCAGCAGCCAAGGGCAGGGGCTATCCTACGAGCAGTACTTC.

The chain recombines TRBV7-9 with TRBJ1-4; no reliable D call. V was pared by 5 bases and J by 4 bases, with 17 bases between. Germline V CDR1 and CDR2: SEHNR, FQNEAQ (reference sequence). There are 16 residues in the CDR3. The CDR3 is CASSTLFASLNEKLFF. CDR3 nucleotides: TGTGCCAGCAGCACCCTCTTTGCGTCGCTTAATGAAAAACTGTTTTTT.

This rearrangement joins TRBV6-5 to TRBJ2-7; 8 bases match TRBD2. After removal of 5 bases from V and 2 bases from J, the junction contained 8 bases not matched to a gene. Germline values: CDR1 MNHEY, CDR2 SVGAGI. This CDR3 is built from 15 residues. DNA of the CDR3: TGTGCCAGCAGTCTTCGGGGGGGTCCCGCCTACGAGCAGTACTTC. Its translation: CASSLRGGPAYEQYF.

CDR3 sequence reads: CASSSLGGGRTDTQYF. The CDR3 coding sequence is TGTGCCAGCAGCTCTCTAGGCGGGGGGCGGACAGATACGCAGTATTTT. The chain has TRBV7-2 and TRBJ2-3; 8 nucleotides match TRBD2. V trimming: 4 bases; J trimming: 3 bases; junction bases outside the gene matches: 9. The CDR3 has 16 amino acids. Germline assignment: CDR1 SGHTA and CDR2 FQGNSA.

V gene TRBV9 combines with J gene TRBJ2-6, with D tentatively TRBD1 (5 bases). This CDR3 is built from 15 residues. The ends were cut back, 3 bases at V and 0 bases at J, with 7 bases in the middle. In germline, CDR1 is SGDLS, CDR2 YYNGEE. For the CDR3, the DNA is TGTGCCAGCAGCGAGGGGATCTCTGGGGCCAACGTCCTGACTTTC. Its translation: CASSEGISGANVLTF.

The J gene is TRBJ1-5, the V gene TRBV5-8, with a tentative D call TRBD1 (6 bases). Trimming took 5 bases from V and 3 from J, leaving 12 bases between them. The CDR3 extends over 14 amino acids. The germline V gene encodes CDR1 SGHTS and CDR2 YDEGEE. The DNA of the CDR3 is TGTGCCAGCAGTTCCGGACAGCCCAATCAGCCCCAGCATTTT. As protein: CASSSGQPNQPQHF. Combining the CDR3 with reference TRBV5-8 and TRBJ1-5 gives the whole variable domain EAGVTQSPTHLIKTRGQQATLRCSPISGHTSVYWYQQALGLGLQFLLWYDEGEERNRGNFPPRFSGRQFPNYSSELNVNALELEDSALYLCASSSGQPNQPQHFGDGTRLSIL.

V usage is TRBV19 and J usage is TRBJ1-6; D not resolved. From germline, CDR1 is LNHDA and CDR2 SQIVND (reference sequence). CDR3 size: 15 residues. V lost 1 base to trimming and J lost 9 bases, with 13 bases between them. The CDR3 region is CASSIGRGIGSPLHF. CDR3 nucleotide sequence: TGTGCCAGTAGTATAGGTCGAGGGATCGGTTCACCCCTCCACTTT.

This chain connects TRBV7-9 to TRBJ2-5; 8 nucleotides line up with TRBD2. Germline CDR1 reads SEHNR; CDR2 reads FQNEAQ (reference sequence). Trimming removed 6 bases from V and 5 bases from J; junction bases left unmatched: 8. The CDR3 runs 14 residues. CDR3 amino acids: CASRTGGAGETQYF. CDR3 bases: TGTGCCAGCAGGACCGGGGGGGCCGGGGAGACCCAGTACTTC.